The sample holds many counts of the clone carrying this T cell receptor beta chain. This entry comes from a study of CD8+CD57+ T cells in acquired aplastic anemia. Both TCR beta VDJ combination and CDR3 sequence profiling were carried out. Genomic DNA was the template for this profiling. Via MiXCR, TCRdb re-called the reads, giving one row per CDR3 protein. The data hold some 150,000 distinct CDR3 sequences, with around two fifths observed a single time. The sequence was obtained from a human donor in good health, serving as a control. The sample taken for sequencing was sorted CD4+, CD8+, or CD8+CD57+ T cells (not recorded which) from PBMCs.

The CDR3 sequence is CASIRGGKAFF. The DNA for the CDR3 is TGTGCCAGCATCAGGGGGGGGAAAGCTTTCTTT. V and J are TRBV2 and TRBJ1-1; 7 bases match TRBD1. The CDR3 totals 11 residues. CDR1 and CDR2 from the germline V gene are SNHLY and FYNNEI. Unmatched junction bases numbered 5, after V lost 7 bases and J lost 9 bases.